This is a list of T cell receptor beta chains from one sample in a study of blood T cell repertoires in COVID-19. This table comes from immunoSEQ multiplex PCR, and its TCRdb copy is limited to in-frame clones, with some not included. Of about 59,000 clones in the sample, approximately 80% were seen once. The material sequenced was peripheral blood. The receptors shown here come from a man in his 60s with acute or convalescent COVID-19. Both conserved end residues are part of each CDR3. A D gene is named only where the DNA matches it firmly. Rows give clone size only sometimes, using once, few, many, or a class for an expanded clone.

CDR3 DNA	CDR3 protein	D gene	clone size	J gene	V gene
TGCGCCAGCAGCTTGGAAGGTAGCGGGGTCGCGGAGACCCAGTACTTC	CASSLEGSGVAETQYF	TRBD2	-	TRBJ2-5	TRBV5-1
TGCGCCAGCAGCTTCGCGGGGGGCGCCTCGGATACGCAGTATTTT	CASSFAGGASDTQYF	TRBD2	-	TRBJ2-3	TRBV5-1
TGTGCCAGCAGCAAAGGGGGCGGCCTCCCTGGCTACACCTTC	CASSKGGGLPGYTF	TRBD1	-	TRBJ1-2	TRBV14
TGTGCCAGCAGCGTAGGACTAGCGGGGGGGCCTGGTACGCAGTATTTT	CASSVGLAGGPGTQYF	TRBD2	-	TRBJ2-3	TRBV9
TGTGCCAGCAGCGAATCGACAGGCCGAAACTATGGCTACACCTTC	CASSESTGRNYGYTF	-	-	TRBJ1-2	TRBV9
TGTGCCAGCCTTCAGGTTGGATGGAATGAGCAGTTCTTC	CASLQVGWNEQFF	-	once	TRBJ2-1	TRBV19
TGCGCCAGCAGCTTCGCTTCGGGGGGCAAGGAGACCCAGTACTTC	CASSFASGGKETQYF	-	-	TRBJ2-5	TRBV5-1
TGTGCCAGCAGCCAAGACGGCGACGGGATAACCCAGTACTTC	CASSQDGDGITQYF	-	-	TRBJ2-5	TRBV3-1/TRBV3-2
TGTGCCAGCAGCCAAGACGGGGTAGCGGGGGGGCCACGAGATACGCAGTATTTT	CASSQDGVAGGPRDTQYF	TRBD2	-	TRBJ2-3	TRBV3-1/TRBV3-2
TGTGCCAGCAGTGAAGCTGGACAGGGGGTTTCGGCTTTCTTT	CASSEAGQGVSAFF	TRBD1	-	TRBJ1-1	TRBV2
TGCAGTGCCCGGGGGGTGAATGAGCAGTTCTTC	CSARGVNEQFF	TRBD2	once	TRBJ2-1	TRBV20-1
TGTGCCAGCAGCTTAGAGGGGGACAGCTATGGCTACACCTTC	CASSLEGDSYGYTF	TRBD1	-	TRBJ1-2	TRBV7-9
TGTGCCACCAGTGATCCGCCCACAGGGGACACCGGGGAGCTGTTTTTT	CATSDPPTGDTGELFF	TRBD1	-	TRBJ2-2	TRBV24-1
TGTGCCAGCAGCGCGCGGGGCGAACCCTACGAGCAGTACTTC	CASSARGEPYEQYF	-	once	TRBJ2-7	TRBV13
TGTGCCATTCCCCAGCTTCCCTTGGGAGTTGAAAAACTGTTTTTT	CAIPQLPLGVEKLFF	-	once	TRBJ1-4	TRBV5-3
TGTGCCAGTAGTATCCGGGACAGGGGAAGGGACGAGCAGTACTTC	CASSIRDRGRDEQYF	TRBD1	-	TRBJ2-7	TRBV19
TGTGCCAGAAGCTTGGAGTGTGGGGAGACTAACTATGGCTACACCTTC	CARSLECGETNYGYTF	-	-	TRBJ1-2	TRBV5-3
TGTGCCAGCAGTGAAGACAGGGGGTCACTTCCAACTAATGAAAAACTGTTTTTT	CASSEDRGSLPTNEKLFF	TRBD1	-	TRBJ1-4	TRBV6-1
TGTGCCAGCAGTCAGTCCTACGAGCAGTACTTC	CASSQSYEQYF	-	-	TRBJ2-7	TRBV6-5
TGTGCCAGCAGCCTATACAACTCCTACGAGCAGTACTTC	CASSLYNSYEQYF	-	-	TRBJ2-7	TRBV3-1/TRBV3-2
TGTGCCAGTAGTAGGGCTCTAGCGGGGGGCACAGATACGCAGTATTTT	CASSRALAGGTDTQYF	TRBD2	-	TRBJ2-3	TRBV19
TGTGCCAGCAGCTTAGATGGCAGGGGAGAGGATACGCAGTATTTT	CASSLDGRGEDTQYF	-	once	TRBJ2-3	TRBV11-2
TGTGCCAGCAGAAACGGACGGGGGAGGTTCATGAACACTGAAGCTTTCTTT	CASRNGRGRFMNTEAFF	-	-	TRBJ1-1	TRBV7-3
TGTGCCAGCAGCTTAGTCGGCGGCCAGCCCCAGCATTTT	CASSLVGGQPQHF	-	-	TRBJ1-5	TRBV7-8
TGTGCCAGTAGACAATTGGGGGAGGCTGGAAACACCATATATTTT	CASRQLGEAGNTIYF	-	-	TRBJ1-3	TRBV19
TGTGCCAGCAGCAGCTCACGCCGGAGCACAGATACGCAGTATTTT	CASSSSRRSTDTQYF	-	-	TRBJ2-3	TRBV7-8
TGCGCCAGCAGTGACAGGGGTTCGGAGGAGACCCAGTACTTC	CASSDRGSEETQYF	-	-	TRBJ2-5	TRBV10-1
TGTGCCAGCAGCCCAAACAGGAACACTGAAGCTTTCTTT	CASSPNRNTEAFF	-	-	TRBJ1-1	TRBV11-2
TGTGCCAGCAGTTACGGGACAGCTCGTCGGTACGAGCAGTACTTC	CASSYGTARRYEQYF	TRBD1	-	TRBJ2-7	TRBV6-2/TRBV6-3
TGTGCCAGCAGCTTAGCCCCAGGGGTAACCTACGAGCAGTACTTC	CASSLAPGVTYEQYF	-	-	TRBJ2-7	TRBV7-8
TGTGCCAGCGGACTACCTCCAGATACGCAGTATTTT	CASGLPPDTQYF	-	-	TRBJ2-3	TRBV3-1/TRBV3-2
TGTGCCAGCAGTTGGGCTTCCGAATCCTACGAGCAGTACTTC	CASSWASESYEQYF	-	-	TRBJ2-7	TRBV2
TGTGCCAGCAGCCCGACAGCGACGAACACCGGGGAGCTGTTTTTT	CASSPTATNTGELFF	-	-	TRBJ2-2	TRBV7-3
TGTGCCAGCTCATCGGACATCAACAATGAGCAGTTCTTC	CASSSDINNEQFF	-	once	TRBJ2-1	TRBV18
TGTGCCTGGGGGAGGAGGGAGCAGTACTTC	CAWGRREQYF	-	-	TRBJ2-7	TRBV30
TGTGCCAGCGAGGGGGGGCCCCCGCGGCGGGCGTACTTC	CASEGGPPRRAYF	-	-	TRBJ2-5	TRBV7-8
TGTGCCAGCAGTGATGGGAGCTTGGAGACCCAGTACTTC	CASSDGSLETQYF	-	-	TRBJ2-5	TRBV2
TGTGCCAGTAGTATAGAGTCAGGCAACACTGAAGCTTTCTTT	CASSIESGNTEAFF	-	-	TRBJ1-1	TRBV19
TGTGCCAGCAGCTTAGTGCCAGCGGGGACCGGGAGGGAGCAGTTCTTC	CASSLVPAGTGREQFF	TRBD2	many	TRBJ2-1	TRBV7-2
TGTGCCAGCATGGGAGGGGTCCTCAACTCTGGAAACACCATATATTTT	CASMGGVLNSGNTIYF	-	-	TRBJ1-3	TRBV7-8
TGCAGCGTTGAGTTGAGGGGGACCTATGGCTACACCTTC	CSVELRGTYGYTF	-	-	TRBJ1-2	TRBV29-1
TGTGCCATCAGTGCTCTTACTAGCGGGGTTACCTACGAGCAGTACTTC	CAISALTSGVTYEQYF	TRBD2	-	TRBJ2-7	TRBV10-3
TGTGCCAGCACCGCCCCTAGCGGGGGGGGCAATGAGCAGTTCTTC	CASTAPSGGGNEQFF	TRBD2	-	TRBJ2-1	TRBV5-4
TGTGCCAGCAGCCCGGGACAGGGGAGACAGCCCCAGCATTTT	CASSPGQGRQPQHF	TRBD1	-	TRBJ1-5	TRBV7-8
TGTGCCAGCAGCCCCGATCGGGGACTCTATGGCTACACCTTC	CASSPDRGLYGYTF	-	-	TRBJ1-2	TRBV11-1
TGTGCCAGTAGGATAACAGGGGCCGTAGGGCAGCCCCAGCATTTT	CASRITGAVGQPQHF	TRBD1	few	TRBJ1-5	TRBV19